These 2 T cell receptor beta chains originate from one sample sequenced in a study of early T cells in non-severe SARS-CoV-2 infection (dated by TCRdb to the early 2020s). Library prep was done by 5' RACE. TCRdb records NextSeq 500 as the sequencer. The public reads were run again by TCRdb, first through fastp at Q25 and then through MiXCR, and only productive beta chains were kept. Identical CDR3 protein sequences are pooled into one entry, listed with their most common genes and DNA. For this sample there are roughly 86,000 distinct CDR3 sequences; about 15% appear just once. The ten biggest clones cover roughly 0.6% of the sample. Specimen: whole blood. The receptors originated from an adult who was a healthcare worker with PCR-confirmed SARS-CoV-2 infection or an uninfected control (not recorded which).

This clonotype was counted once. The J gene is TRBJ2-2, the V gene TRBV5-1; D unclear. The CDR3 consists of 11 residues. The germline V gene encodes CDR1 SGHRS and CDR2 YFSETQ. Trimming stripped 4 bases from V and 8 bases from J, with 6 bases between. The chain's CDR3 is CASSEAGELFF. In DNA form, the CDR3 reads TGCGCCAGCAGCGAGGCTGGGGAGCTGTTTTTT.

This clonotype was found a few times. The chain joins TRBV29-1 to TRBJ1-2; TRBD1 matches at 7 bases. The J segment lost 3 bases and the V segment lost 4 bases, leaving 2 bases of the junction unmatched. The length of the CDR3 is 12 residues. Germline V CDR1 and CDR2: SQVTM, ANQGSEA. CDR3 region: CSVGDSYYGYTF. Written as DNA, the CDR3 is TGCAGCGTTGGGGACAGCTACTATGGCTACACCTTC. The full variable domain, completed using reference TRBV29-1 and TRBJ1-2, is SAVISQKPSRDICQRGTSLTIQCQVDSQVTMMFWYRQQPGQSLTLIATANQGSEATYESGFVIDKFPISRPNLTFSTLTVSNMSPEDSSIYLCSVGDSYYGYTFGSGTRLTVV.